This T cell receptor (beta chain) was observed in a study of low-dose radiotherapy and immunotherapy resistance in tumors. Overall study context: Intravenous administration to patients comprised nivolumab at 240 mg every two weeks and ipilimumab at 1 mg/kg every six weeks.

Donors, who were enrolled in a single-arm phase I dose-escalation trial, received nivolumab, ipilimumab, aspirin, low-dose cyclophosphamide and low-dose radiotherapy. As a condition of eligibility, patients had advanced solid tumors lacking tumor-infiltrating lymphocytes. Trimming at V came to 7 bases and at J to 1 base, leaving 8 bases not matched to a gene. The germline CDR1 and CDR2 sequences are ENHRY and SYGVKD. The CDR3 totals 16 residues. First-strand cDNA relied on TRAV- and TRBV-specific primers spanning alpha and beta chains. The PCR that amplified TCRs ran for around 20 cycles, relying on a constant-region primer and a V-primer adapter. mRNA, once isolated, was amplified by in vitro transcription. One entry per CDR3 protein results from TCRdb running MiXCR on the reads. The repertoire includes around 7,100 distinct CDR3 sequences, under 70% of them detected once, and roughly 12% sits in the top ten.

This clonotype was seen a few times. This receptor was identified in a human donor with advanced metastatic prostate, ovarian, gallbladder or colorectal cancer (not recorded which). This table probably holds off-target reads from a library built for another chain. The chain couples TRBV10-3 to TRBJ2-5; 11 bases agree with TRBD2. Here the CDR3 DNA reads TGTGCCATCAAAGTGTTAGGACTAGCGGGCCAAGAGACCCAGTACTTC. Translated: CAIKVLGLAGQETQYF.